Presented here are 20 T cell receptor beta chains from one specimen sequenced in a study of CD8 T cells in Susac syndrome. An input of about 0.45 to 1 ug of RNA was subjected to reverse transcription using random hexamers. TCRdb recomputed calls from the immunoSEQ multiplex PCR reads with MiXCR, one row per CDR3 protein. This sample has roughly 200,000 distinct CDR3 sequences, with roughly 90% found just once. The sample was CD4+ T cells from PBMCs. These receptors were taken from a human donor with Susac syndrome.

The chain employs TRBV4-1 and TRBJ2-1; 7 bases fit TRBD1. After removal of 2 bases from V and 6 bases from J, the junction contained 10 bases not matched to a gene. The CDR3 extends over 16 amino acids. Germline loops: CDR1 MGHRA, CDR2 YSYEKL. CDR3 in amino acids: CASSQTRDSWGNEQFF. The CDR3 DNA sequence: TGCGCCAGCAGCCAAACCCGGGACAGCTGGGGCAATGAGCAGTTCTTC.

The chain is built from TRBV20-1 and TRBJ1-2, with 8 bases lining up with TRBD1. The CDR3 is 14 amino acids. The J segment lost 0 bases and the V segment lost 6 bases, leaving 6 bases of the junction unmatched. The V gene's germline CDR1 is DFQATT and CDR2 SNEGSKA (reference sequence). The CDR3 here is CSAGQGGSNYGYTF. The CDR3 nucleotides are TGCAGTGCCGGACAGGGAGGTTCTAACTATGGCTACACCTTC.

CDR3 nucleotides: TGTGCCAGCAGACAAATTACGGGGAGCAATCAGCCCCAGCATTTT. Translating gives CASRQITGSNQPQHF. V and J are TRBV28 and TRBJ1-5, with D hard to call. The V gene's germline CDR1 is MDHEN and CDR2 SYDVKM. The V end lost 6 bases, the J end lost 1 base, and 13 bases lay between the germline ends. The CDR3 extends over 15 amino acids.

This sequence joins TRBV5-1 and TRBJ2-1; 7 bases map to TRBD1. V gave up 0 bases and J gave up 6 bases; unmatched junction bases: 12. Germline CDR1 SGHRS, CDR2 YFSETQ. The CDR3 sequence is 17 residues long. In DNA form, the CDR3 reads TGCGCCAGCAGCTTGGATCAGGGGGTGCTCTCCGGCAATGAGCAGTTCTTC. Translating it yields CASSLDQGVLSGNEQFF.

The V gene is TRBV6-1, the J gene TRBJ1-1; D ambiguous. Germline CDR1 is MNHNS and CDR2 is SASEGT. The CDR3 consists of 11 residues. The germline V and J ends were trimmed by 11 bases and 0 bases, with 7 bases remaining between them. CDR3 protein: CAAKMNTEAFF. The CDR3 DNA reads TGTGCCGCCAAGATGAACACTGAAGCTTTCTTT.

V gene TRBV11-1 combines with J gene TRBJ2-7; D assignment may be TRBD1 or TRBD2 (5 bases each). The V end was cut by 2 bases, the J end by 0 bases, with 17 bases between. The CDR3 is 17 residues long. Germline values: CDR1 SGHAT, CDR2 FQDESV (reference sequence). Here the CDR3 DNA reads TGTGCCAGCAGCTTATTTAGGGACGCCGATAGCTCCTACGAGCAGTACTTC. This translates into CASSLFRDADSSYEQYF.

The chain couples TRBV5-1 to TRBJ2-3, with a possible D match to TRBD2 (6 bases). This CDR3 has 14 residues. V dropped 5 bases and J dropped 0 bases, with 10 bases sitting between them. The germline V gene has CDR1 SGHRS and CDR2 YFSETQ. The CDR3: CASSPGESTDTQYF. CDR3 in DNA: TGCGCCAGCAGTCCGGGGGAGAGCACAGATACGCAGTATTTT.

Only one count was recorded for this clonotype. This sequence joins TRBV28 and TRBJ2-5; 9 bases agree with TRBD1. Germline V lookup: CDR1 MDHEN, CDR2 SYDVKM. The V and J ends lost 5 bases and 5 bases, in that order; junction bases with no gene match: 6. There are 14 residues in the CDR3. CDR3 sequence reads: CASSSTGGRETQYF. DNA for the CDR3: TGTGCCAGCAGTAGTACAGGGGGCAGGGAGACCCAGTACTTC. The entire variable domain, with the rest obtained from reference TRBV28 and TRBJ2-5, is as follows: DVKVTQSSRYLVKRTGEKVFLECVQDMDHENMFWYRQDPGLGLRLIYFSYDVKMKEKGDIPEGYSVSREKKERFSLILESASTNQTSMYLCASSSTGGRETQYFGPGTRLLVL.

V usage is TRBV5-4 and J usage is TRBJ2-7, with D tentatively TRBD2 (5 bases). Germline-derived CDR1 and CDR2 are SGHNT and YYREEE (reference sequence). The CDR3 extends over 15 amino acids. Deletions cut 0 bases from V and 2 bases from J, with 12 bases between. The CDR3 protein is CASSLGTPPTYEQYF. The CDR3 DNA is TGTGCCAGCAGCTTGGGGACTCCTCCTACCTACGAGCAGTACTTC.

Points on this clonotype: The junction departs from germline at one end; a sequencing error may be responsible. The gene calls are TRBV5-1 and TRBJ2-7; D gene ambiguous. CDR3 length: 12 residues. Germline assignment: CDR1 SGHRS and CDR2 YFSETQ. CDR3 DNA sequence: TGTGCCAGCAGTTTATCTAGCTACGAGCAGTACTTC. Encoded protein: CASSLSSYEQYF.

The chain recombines TRBV27 with TRBJ2-7; possibly TRBD2 for D (5 bases). CDR1 is MNHEY, CDR2 SMNVEV, per germline (reference sequence). This CDR3 is built from 15 residues. The V end was cut by 6 bases, the J end by 3 bases, with 18 bases between. The CDR3 here is CASSPSPGILYEQYF. In DNA, the CDR3 is TGTGCCAGCAGCCCCTCGCCCGGGATCCTCTACGAGCAGTACTTC.

The chain couples TRBV20-1 to TRBJ2-7; the D is unclear. CDR1 DFQATT and CDR2 SNEGSKA come from the germline V gene (reference sequence). V lost 4 bases and J lost 2, with 15 bases in between. CDR3 length equals 14 residues. The CDR3 loop reads CSAKDGGYTYEQYF. The CDR3, as DNA: TGCAGTGCTAAAGATGGCGGTTACACCTACGAGCAGTACTTC.

The chain joins TRBV5-1 to TRBJ1-4; D is uncertain. V lost 5 bases to trimming and J lost 0 bases, with 11 bases between them. The germline CDR1 and CDR2 sequences are SGHRS and YFSETQ. The CDR3 runs 15 residues. The CDR3 loop is CASSRGMSTNEKLFF. The DNA for the CDR3 is TGCGCCAGCAGTCGCGGGATGTCAACTAATGAAAAACTGTTTTTT.

V usage is TRBV7-9 and J usage is TRBJ2-7; TRBD1 is a possible D gene (5 bases). V was pared by 8 bases and J by 0 bases, with 11 bases between. Germline V gives CDR1 SEHNR, CDR2 FQNEAQ (reference sequence). The CDR3 totals 13 residues. Here the CDR3 reads CASDSANSYEQYF. CDR3 nucleotides: TGTGCCAGCGACAGTGCCAACTCCTACGAGCAGTACTTC.

The chain is built from TRBV9 and TRBJ1-4; D perhaps matches TRBD1 (5 bases). Trimming took off 4 bases at V and 7 bases at J, with 17 bases between the two ends. The germline CDR1 and CDR2 sequences are SGDLS and YYNGEE. The CDR3 is 15 residues long. Here the CDR3 DNA reads TGTGCCAGCAGCCTTGGGACGGCGAGCGGTGAAAAACTGTTTTTT. Residues: CASSLGTASGEKLFF.

This chain joins TRBV28 and TRBJ2-7, with TRBD2 identical over 10 bases. V shed 5 bases, J shed 10 bases, and the junction held 17 bases outside the gene matches. CDR3 length equals 16 residues. Germline V CDR1 and CDR2: MDHEN, SYDVKM. The DNA for the CDR3 is TGTGCCAGCAGTCCAACAGGGACTCTAGCGGGAGCGGAACAGTACTTC. The encoded protein is CASSPTGTLAGAEQYF.

V is TRBV2 and J is TRBJ2-3; 8 bases are shared with TRBD2. The germline CDR1 and CDR2 sequences are SNHLY and FYNNEI. The CDR3 loop spans 15 amino acids. V was pared by 4 bases and J by 2 bases, with 5 bases of the junction left unmatched. Written as DNA, the CDR3 is TGTGCCAGCAGTGTCTCTAGCGGGTTCACAGATACGCAGTATTTT. Protein sequence: CASSVSSGFTDTQYF.

V usage is TRBV30 and J usage is TRBJ2-5, with 9 bases fitting TRBD1. CDR3 length: 15 residues. The germline V gene has CDR1 GTSNPN and CDR2 SVGIG (reference sequence). The trim removed 3 bases at V and 5 bases at J, leaving 10 bases unmatched. CDR3 amino acids: CAWRPRTGVGETQYF. Here the CDR3 DNA reads TGTGCCTGGAGACCCCGGACAGGGGTAGGGGAGACCCAGTACTTC.

The chain combines TRBV27 with TRBJ2-7; 8 nucleotides align to TRBD2. The V and J ends lost 1 base and 2 bases, in that order; junction bases with no gene match: 7. The CDR3 spans 16 residues. The germline CDR1 and CDR2 sequences are MNHEY and SMNVEV (reference sequence). CDR3 sequence: CASSLFGGASPYEQYF. Here the CDR3 DNA reads TGTGCCAGCAGTTTATTCGGGGGGGCCTCCCCCTACGAGCAGTACTTC.

This clonotype was picked up a small number of times. This CDR3 reads CASSYSSGVAGELFF. DNA for the CDR3: TGTGCCAGCAGTTACTCTTCAGGGGTGGCCGGGGAGCTGTTTTTT. This chain joins TRBV6-5 and TRBJ2-2, with D maybe TRBD1 (6 bases). Per germline, CDR1 MNHEY and CDR2 SVGAGI. The CDR3 loop spans 15 amino acids. With 0 bases removed from V and 6 bases from J, the gap between germline ends came to 11 bases.